These T cell receptor beta chains were read from a single sample in a study of neurological immune-mediated disorders. MiXCR was run by TCRdb on the 5' RACE reads, yielding one entry per CDR3 protein. This table holds 44,000 or so distinct CDR3 sequences, around 6% found once. The sample taken for sequencing was CD4+ T cells from blood. These receptors were obtained from a woman aged 35 to 49 in good health. Both conserved end residues are part of each CDR3.

j_call: TRBJ2-7; v_call: TRBV6-2/TRBV6-3; cdr3_length: 18; cdr3_aa: CASSRLAGGQKSSYEQYF
j_call: TRBJ2-5; v_call: TRBV20-1; cdr3_length: 13; cdr3_aa: CSATPGQQETQYF
j_call: TRBJ2-2; v_call: TRBV7-2; cdr3_length: 14; cdr3_aa: CASSLSGNTGELFF
j_call: TRBJ1-1; v_call: TRBV10-3; cdr3_length: 15; cdr3_aa: CAISENDRGGTEAFF
j_call: TRBJ1-1; v_call: TRBV19; cdr3_length: 14; cdr3_aa: CASSAVNLNTEAFF
j_call: TRBJ2-1; v_call: TRBV11-2; cdr3_length: 16; cdr3_aa: CASSPLGGTTYNEQFF
j_call: TRBJ2-1; v_call: TRBV7-8; cdr3_length: 15; cdr3_aa: CASSLLAGGANEQFF
j_call: TRBJ2-3; v_call: TRBV7-2; cdr3_length: 15; cdr3_aa: CASSLRRGPTDTQYF
j_call: TRBJ2-5; v_call: TRBV7-6; cdr3_length: 14; cdr3_aa: CASSQGVSGETQYF
j_call: TRBJ2-7; v_call: TRBV4-2; cdr3_length: 12; cdr3_aa: CASSPNLREQYF
j_call: TRBJ2-1; v_call: TRBV20-1; cdr3_length: 16; cdr3_aa: CSASSTAGVIGVKQFF
j_call: TRBJ2-7; v_call: TRBV4-2; cdr3_length: 17; cdr3_aa: CASSSNLRTSGSDEQYF
j_call: TRBJ2-7; v_call: TRBV21-1; cdr3_length: 15; cdr3_aa: CASIVVARGLGEQYF
j_call: TRBJ2-7; v_call: TRBV4-2; cdr3_length: 14; cdr3_aa: CASSQGPAEYEQYF
j_call: TRBJ1-1; v_call: TRBV2; cdr3_length: 11; cdr3_aa: CASRVNTEAFF
j_call: TRBJ2-7; v_call: TRBV6-4; cdr3_length: 15; cdr3_aa: CASSAGANPSYEQYF
j_call: TRBJ2-3; v_call: TRBV9; cdr3_length: 16; cdr3_aa: CASSEKTGGGTDTQYF
j_call: TRBJ2-3; v_call: TRBV7-2; cdr3_length: 12; cdr3_aa: CASSSVTDTQYF
j_call: TRBJ2-5; v_call: TRBV5-5; cdr3_length: 15; cdr3_aa: CASSFSGTQQETQYF
j_call: TRBJ2-7; v_call: TRBV25-1; cdr3_length: 15; cdr3_aa: CASSDPGQRFYEQYF
j_call: TRBJ2-1; v_call: TRBV27; cdr3_length: 14; cdr3_aa: CASSLVSRKNEQFF
j_call: TRBJ1-2; v_call: TRBV20-1; cdr3_length: 12; cdr3_aa: CSANGNNYGYTF
j_call: TRBJ1-2; v_call: TRBV20-1; cdr3_length: 15; cdr3_aa: CSARLGTGIVSGYTF
j_call: TRBJ1-4; v_call: TRBV29-1; cdr3_length: 13; cdr3_aa: CSVVQSTNEKLFF
j_call: TRBJ1-1; v_call: TRBV7-2; cdr3_length: 14; cdr3_aa: CASSLFQGNTEAFF
j_call: TRBJ2-4; v_call: TRBV4-3; cdr3_length: 18; cdr3_aa: CASSQGERPSLAKNIQYF
j_call: TRBJ2-5; v_call: TRBV9; cdr3_length: 12; cdr3_aa: CASSVEGETQYF
j_call: TRBJ2-4; v_call: TRBV4-3; cdr3_length: 18; cdr3_aa: CASSQDPVAVLAKNIQYF
j_call: TRBJ2-5; v_call: TRBV19; cdr3_length: 18; cdr3_aa: CASSIGGTSGVFQETQYF
j_call: TRBJ2-3; v_call: TRBV20-1; cdr3_length: 14; cdr3_aa: CSARAGWGTDTQYF
j_call: TRBJ2-3; v_call: TRBV2; cdr3_length: 14; cdr3_aa: CASNVDRGTDTQYF
j_call: TRBJ2-7; v_call: TRBV7-2; cdr3_length: 15; cdr3_aa: CASSLGSGSAYEQYF
j_call: TRBJ2-5; v_call: TRBV28; cdr3_length: 17; cdr3_aa: CASSLSGGSGAHETQYF
j_call: TRBJ2-1; v_call: TRBV9; cdr3_length: 13; cdr3_aa: CASSVRTTDEQFF
j_call: TRBJ2-1; v_call: TRBV6-2/TRBV6-3; cdr3_length: 16; cdr3_aa: CATERNKWEGYNEQFF
j_call: TRBJ2-7; v_call: TRBV20-1; cdr3_length: 13; cdr3_aa: CSARDREEGEQYF
j_call: TRBJ1-1; v_call: TRBV29-1; cdr3_length: 16; cdr3_aa: CSVDGKTGLLNTEAFF
j_call: TRBJ2-2; v_call: TRBV5-6; cdr3_length: 15; cdr3_aa: CASSLFRQLTGELFF
j_call: TRBJ2-7; v_call: TRBV7-9; cdr3_length: 15; cdr3_aa: CASSLGRTSGSEQYF
j_call: TRBJ2-1; v_call: TRBV9; cdr3_length: 13; cdr3_aa: CASSVDAYNEQFF
j_call: TRBJ2-5; v_call: TRBV28; cdr3_length: 13; cdr3_aa: CASRGQGKETQYF
j_call: TRBJ2-5; v_call: TRBV4-2; cdr3_length: 14; cdr3_aa: CASSQDPGGETQYF
j_call: TRBJ2-5; v_call: TRBV12-3/TRBV12-4; cdr3_length: 14; cdr3_aa: CASSFQGAVETQYF
j_call: TRBJ2-7; v_call: TRBV7-9; cdr3_length: 13; cdr3_aa: CASSYITGYEQYF
j_call: TRBJ2-1; v_call: TRBV5-1; cdr3_length: 16; cdr3_aa: CASSLKSSGQNNEQFF
j_call: TRBJ1-2; v_call: TRBV7-9; cdr3_length: 14; cdr3_aa: CASSLEGQARGYTF
j_call: TRBJ2-3; v_call: TRBV7-2; cdr3_length: 15; cdr3_aa: CASSFDGTSTDTQYF
j_call: TRBJ2-7; v_call: TRBV20-1; cdr3_length: 15; cdr3_aa: CSALRGGQGTYEQYF
j_call: TRBJ2-4; v_call: TRBV20-1; cdr3_length: 14; cdr3_aa: CSASTGVAKNIQYF
j_call: TRBJ2-7; v_call: TRBV18; cdr3_length: 13; cdr3_aa: CASCRDRAYEQYF
j_call: TRBJ1-2; v_call: TRBV6-5; cdr3_length: 13; cdr3_aa: CASSQEGAGGYTF
j_call: TRBJ2-1; v_call: TRBV7-9; cdr3_length: 15; cdr3_aa: CASSLVSSHDGEQFF
j_call: TRBJ1-3; v_call: TRBV7-9; cdr3_length: 15; cdr3_aa: CASSSAGGSGNTIYF
j_call: TRBJ2-5; v_call: TRBV7-2; cdr3_length: 23; cdr3_aa: CASSLRVGTSGVKGWIGQETQYF
j_call: TRBJ1-1; v_call: TRBV5-1; cdr3_length: 14; cdr3_aa: CASSLAGVTTEAFF